These T cell receptor beta chains were read from a single sample in a study of CXCR3-negative and CXCR3-positive naive CD8 T cells. After re-calling the 5' RACE reads, TCRdb lists one entry per CDR3 protein, DNA absent. This table holds around 81,000 distinct CDR3 sequences. The sequenced sample consisted of naive CXCR3- CD8+ T cells from blood. These receptors were taken from a human donor in good health. Some clones in this sample may be carry-over from other donors' samples. The CDR3 runs from the conserved cysteine through the conserved F or W.

TRBV14,TRBJ2-2,CASSQEGGGPNTGELFF
TRBV7-2,TRBJ2-1,CASSPTIYNEQFF
TRBV12-3/TRBV12-4,TRBJ2-7,CASTHSGSGFREQYF
TRBV15,TRBJ2-1,CATSRQTDSYNEQFF
TRBV29-1,TRBJ2-2,CSVERHNTGELFF
TRBV29-1,TRBJ2-3,CSVRDRGTDTQYF
TRBV28,TRBJ2-1,CASSLSALSYNEQFF
TRBV12-3/TRBV12-4,TRBJ1-5,CASSFESLNQPQHF
TRBV9,TRBJ2-3,CASSGGTSGFNADTQYF
TRBV27,TRBJ2-1,CASIPSEGQGAHNEQFF
TRBV14,TRBJ2-7,CASSQRGHLAGSYEQYF
TRBV6-4,TRBJ2-7,CATSGGREIYEQYF
TRBV7-2,TRBJ2-1,CASTLTGTGVLFF
TRBV7-9,TRBJ2-7,CASSLGQGEPGEQYF
TRBV6-6,TRBJ2-1,CASSPTGGSSYNEQFF
TRBV11-2,TRBJ2-3,CASSLLAGGSGDTQYF
TRBV27,TRBJ2-7,CASSLSSGSEQYF
TRBV3-1,TRBJ2-3,CASSQEAGGGTDTQYF
TRBV16,TRBJ2-7,CASSPEGDEQYF
TRBV7-2,TRBJ2-1,CASSFAAWYEQFF
TRBV7-2,TRBJ2-2,CASSLLAGGPSGELFF
TRBV29-1,TRBJ1-2,CSVEDMGSYTF
TRBV5-1,TRBJ2-1,CASSWTSSSYNEQFF
TRBV20-1,TRBJ2-3,CSATGTIGDTQYF
TRBV18,TRBJ2-1,CASSPNHEQFF
TRBV25-1,TRBJ1-5,CASSEGPGGLNQPQHF
TRBV5-1,TRBJ2-7,CASSSLAGNYYEQYF
TRBV6-5,TRBJ1-1,CASSTIPPDGNTEAFF
TRBV12-3/TRBV12-4,TRBJ2-7,CASSFGTSRYEQYF
TRBV4-3,TRBJ2-7,CASSQGRVGYEQYF
TRBV14,TRBJ1-2,CASSQVFGSPRYGYTF
TRBV27,TRBJ1-1,CASSPYPGTDRNTEAFF
TRBV19,TRBJ2-7,CASSTRDRTYEQYF
TRBV9,TRBJ2-5,CASSFRRGEETQYF
TRBV7-2,TRBJ2-3,CASSLALEAGLLYDTDTQYF
TRBV15,TRBJ2-7,CATSRDRAGSSYEQYF
TRBV4-1,TRBJ2-7,CASSPPSGDEQYF
TRBV25-1,TRBJ2-5,CASSEAYQETQYF
TRBV7-2,TRBJ2-3,CASSLGLREPTDTQYF
TRBV29-1,TRBJ2-1,CSVETGGSYNEQFF
TRBV29-1,TRBJ2-7,CSVEGDAGTGGYEQYF
TRBV11-3,TRBJ1-4,CASSDPGGAGPKLFF
TRBV23-1,TRBJ2-7,CASSQSEGQGLHEQYF
TRBV29-1,TRBJ1-2,CSVEDPQGGGGYTF
TRBV6-1,TRBJ2-1,CASSETGTYNEQFF
TRBV15,TRBJ2-7,CATRTSRGSSYEQYF
TRBV28,TRBJ1-1,CASSRTSGLLAEAFF
TRBV7-8,TRBJ2-2,CASSLDGRQGRTGELFF